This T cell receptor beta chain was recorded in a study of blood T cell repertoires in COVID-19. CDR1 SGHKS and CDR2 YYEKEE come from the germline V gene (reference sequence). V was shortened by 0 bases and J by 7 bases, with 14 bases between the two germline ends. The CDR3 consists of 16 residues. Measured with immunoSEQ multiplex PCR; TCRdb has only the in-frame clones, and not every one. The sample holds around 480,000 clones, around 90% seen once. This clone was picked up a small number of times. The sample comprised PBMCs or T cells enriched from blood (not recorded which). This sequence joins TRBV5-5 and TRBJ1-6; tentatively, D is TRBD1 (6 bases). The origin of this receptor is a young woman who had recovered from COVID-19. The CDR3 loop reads CASSLGTGNTNSPLHF. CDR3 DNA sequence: TGTGCCAGCAGCTTGGGAACAGGGAACACAAATTCACCCCTCCACTTT.